A single sample gave rise to the 21 T cell receptor beta chains below, sequenced in a study of response to subunit inactivated influenza vaccine. TCRdb re-called the RT-PCR reads with MiXCR, one entry per CDR3 protein. The sample holds about 520,000 distinct CDR3 sequences; roughly 27% are singletons and the top ten take 1.5% to 2%. The sequencing here drew on CD4+ T cells sorted from PBMCs, taken around 5 days after vaccination. The origin of the receptors is a man aged 50 or older who received an inactivated influenza vaccine.

In its sample, this clonotype was seen a few times. V usage is TRBV14 and J usage is TRBJ1-1; D is perhaps TRBD1 (5 bases). V lost 2 bases and J lost 6, with 10 bases in between. Germline CDR1 and CDR2: SGHDN and FVKESK. The CDR3 loop spans 13 amino acids. CDR3 sequence reads: CASSQWQGAEAFF. In DNA form, the CDR3 reads TGTGCCAGCAGCCAATGGCAGGGCGCTGAAGCTTTCTTT.

The rearrangement uses TRBV7-9 and TRBJ2-3; no definite D call. The V and J ends lost 4 bases and 4 bases respectively, with 9 bases between them. The CDR3 length is 13 residues. Germline V lookup: CDR1 SEHNR, CDR2 FQNEAQ (reference sequence). CDR3 in DNA: TGTGCCAGCAGCTCGCTACCCGCAGATACGCAGTATTTT. It codes for CASSSLPADTQYF. The full variable domain, with the rest looked up from reference TRBV7-9 and TRBJ2-3, is DTGVSQNPRHKITKRGQNVTFRCDPISEHNRLYWYRQTLGQGPEFLTYFQNEAQLEKSRLLSDRFSAERPKGSFSTLEIQRTEQGDSAMYLCASSSLPADTQYFGPGTRLTVL.

The V call is TRBV20-1, the J call TRBJ1-2, with D possibly matching TRBD1 (5 bases). V dropped 6 bases and J dropped 7 bases, with 15 bases sitting between them. From germline, CDR1 is DFQATT and CDR2 SNEGSKA (reference sequence). This CDR3 has 12 amino acids. CDR3 bases: TGCAGTGCGGGGGAGGGTCAGGGTGGCTACACCTTC. This sequence encodes CSAGEGQGGYTF.

This clonotype has a handful of counts. V usage is TRBV3-1 and J usage is TRBJ2-7; D is possibly TRBD2 (5 bases). Germline CDR1 LGHDT, CDR2 YNNKEL (reference sequence). The CDR3 has 13 amino acids. Trimming cost V 1 base and J 7 bases, with 11 bases left between them. The CDR3 coding sequence is TGTGCCAGCAGCCAAGTGGTGACGGGAGAGCAGTACTTC. It is translated as CASSQVVTGEQYF.

The J gene is TRBJ2-4, the V gene TRBV5-1; D possibly corresponds to TRBD1 (6 bases). V lost 5 bases and J lost 4, with 10 bases in between. Germline loops: CDR1 SGHRS, CDR2 YFSETQ. The CDR3 covers 13 residues. The CDR3 spells CASRTGDKNIQYF. In nucleotides, the CDR3 is TGCGCCAGCAGGACAGGAGATAAAAACATTCAGTACTTC.

This clonotype was detected only a few times. The chain combines TRBV6-2 or TRBV6-3 with TRBJ2-1, with 11 bases lining up with TRBD2. Germline CDR1 is MNHEY and CDR2 is SVGEGT. The V segment lost 2 bases and the J segment 9 bases; nucleotides outside the gene matches: 15. The CDR3 has 18 residues. Written as DNA, the CDR3 is TGTGCCAGCAGTTACGGGGTAGGTCGACTAGCGGGATTGGCTGAGCAGTTCTTC. Translation gives CASSYGVGRLAGLAEQFF.

This clonotype turned up a few times. The rearrangement links TRBV20-1 to TRBJ2-2, with a weak D call TRBD1 (6 bases). Trimming removed 1 base at V and 4 bases at J, with 10 bases between. The CDR3 length is 14 residues. The V gene's germline CDR1 is DFQATT and CDR2 SNEGSKA (reference sequence). In nucleotides, the CDR3 is TGCAGTGCTAGAGTGGGGGCCGGCACCGGGGAGCTGTTTTTT. It codes for CSARVGAGTGELFF.

In its sample, this clonotype was seen once. The V and J genes are TRBV5-1 and TRBJ2-7; D is possibly TRBD1 (6 bases). This CDR3 is built from 12 residues. Germline CDR1 SGHRS, CDR2 YFSETQ. The V end was cut by 4 bases, the J end by 7 bases, with 12 bases between. The CDR3 region has the DNA TGCGCCAGCAGCCTTGAGACAGGAGAGCAGTACTTC. This encodes CASSLETGEQYF.

V usage is TRBV7-8 and J usage is TRBJ1-5; the match to TRBD1 covers 8 bases. Germline V gives CDR1 SGHVS, CDR2 FQNEAQ. The CDR3 is 16 residues long. V lost 1 base and J lost 6; bases outside the gene matches: 8. The DNA of the CDR3 is TGTGCCAGCAGCTTAGGATTGGGCAGGGGGCCTCAGCCCCAGCATTTT. It codes for CASSLGLGRGPQPQHF.

This clonotype appeared a few times. The chain recombines TRBV20-1 with TRBJ2-7; D might be TRBD2 (7 bases). V was cut by 7 bases and J by 5 bases, with 15 bases left in between. Germline V gene data show CDR1 as DFQATT and CDR2 as SNEGSKA (reference sequence). The CDR3 covers 12 residues. CDR3 in amino acids: CSGSGGPHEQYF. The CDR3 coding sequence is TGCAGTGGGTCGGGGGGCCCTCACGAGCAGTACTTC.

The chain is built from TRBV7-2 and TRBJ1-2; no clear D. The CDR3 is 14 amino acids. In germline, CDR1 is SGHTA, CDR2 FQGNSA. V gave up 2 bases and J gave up 5 bases, with 12 bases separating them. The DNA for the CDR3 is TGTGCCAGCAGCTTAAGGTCAGGAGAATATGGCTACACCTTC. Protein: CASSLRSGEYGYTF.

The chain couples TRBV5-5 to TRBJ2-5; D ambiguous. Deletions cut 3 bases from V and 3 bases from J, with 12 bases between. The CDR3 runs 14 residues. Germline values: CDR1 SGHKS, CDR2 YYEKEE (reference sequence). The CDR3 loop reads CASSYGPVEETQYF. The DNA for the CDR3 is TGTGCCAGCAGCTACGGACCGGTCGAAGAGACCCAGTACTTC.

V is TRBV3-1 and J is TRBJ1-1; D is uncertain. V was pared by 8 bases and J by 12 bases, with 13 bases between. The CDR3 spans 10 residues. Germline CDR1 LGHDT, CDR2 YNNKEL (reference sequence). The CDR3 DNA sequence: TGTGCCAGCGGAACAATGGGGACTTTCTTT. The encoded protein is CASGTMGTFF.

This clonotype was recorded at least ten times. This rearrangement joins TRBV12-3 or TRBV12-4 to TRBJ2-7, with 7 bases that match TRBD1. Unmatched junction bases numbered 8, after V lost 2 bases and J lost 1 base. The CDR3 length is 16 residues. CDR3 bases: TGTGCCAGCAGTTTATTGGGACAGATAAATTCCTACGAGCAGTACTTC. Translating gives CASSLLGQINSYEQYF.

This clonotype was seen only a few times. V gene TRBV5-1 combines with J gene TRBJ2-3, with 8 bases identical to TRBD2. Trimming cost V 7 bases and J 0 bases; bases outside gene matches: 7. Germline CDR1 reads SGHRS; CDR2 reads YFSETQ. The CDR3 totals 15 residues. The DNA of the CDR3 is TGCGCCAGCTATGAAACGGGGGGGAGCACAGATACGCAGTATTTT. Amino acids: CASYETGGSTDTQYF.

This clonotype has a handful of counts. The J gene is TRBJ1-6, the V gene TRBV5-5; D not certain. The germline gives CDR1 SGHKS, CDR2 YYEKEE (reference sequence). This CDR3 comprises 16 residues. Trimming shortened V by 2 bases and J by 3 bases, and 12 bases separated the two germline ends. CDR3 bases: TGTGCCAGCAGCTTAGGAGGGCTGAGCTATAATTCACCCCTCCACTTT. The encoded protein is CASSLGGLSYNSPLHF.

This chain links TRBV12-3 or TRBV12-4 with TRBJ2-5; no definite D call. Trimming took off 0 bases at V and 4 bases at J, with 9 bases between the two ends. CDR3 length: 14 amino acids. CDR3 residues: CASSLADLGETQYF. The CDR3 DNA is TGTGCCAGCAGTTTAGCTGACTTAGGAGAGACCCAGTACTTC.

The rearrangement joins TRBV20-1 to TRBJ2-3, with D uncertain. Germline CDR1 is DFQATT and CDR2 is SNEGSKA (reference sequence). V dropped 0 bases and J dropped 3 bases, with 7 bases sitting between them. CDR3 size: 13 residues. The CDR3, as DNA: TGCAGTGCTAGAGATGACGAAACAGATACGCAGTATTTT. Protein product: CSARDDETDTQYF.

This chain connects TRBV13 to TRBJ1-1, with D unclear. Looked up from germline, CDR1 is PRHDT and CDR2 is FYEKMQ (reference sequence). V dropped 5 bases and J dropped 0 bases, with 10 bases sitting between them. The length of the CDR3 is 14 residues. DNA for the CDR3: TGTGCCAGCAGCAGGGCAGTAATGAACACTGAAGCTTTCTTT. Its protein is CASSRAVMNTEAFF.

About this clonotype: At one end the junction does not follow the germline gene, possibly because of a read error. This chain uses TRBV5-1 with TRBJ2-3; TRBD2 matches at 11 bases. This CDR3 contains 16 residues. Germline CDR1 is SGHRS and CDR2 is YFSETQ. For the CDR3, the DNA is TGCGCCAGCAGCTTGGCTACTAGCGGGAGCATAGATACGCAGTATTTT. Its translation: CASSLATSGSIDTQYF.

This clonotype was counted only a few times. The chain combines TRBV6-5 with TRBJ2-1; 11 bases are shared with TRBD2. Germline CDR1 reads MNHEY; CDR2 reads SVGAGI. V was pared by 2 bases and J by 4 bases, with 4 bases of the junction left unmatched. This CDR3 region has 16 residues. The CDR3, as DNA: TGTGCCAGCAGTTACGTCCCTAGCGGGGGGTACAATGAGCAGTTCTTC. It codes for CASSYVPSGGYNEQFF.